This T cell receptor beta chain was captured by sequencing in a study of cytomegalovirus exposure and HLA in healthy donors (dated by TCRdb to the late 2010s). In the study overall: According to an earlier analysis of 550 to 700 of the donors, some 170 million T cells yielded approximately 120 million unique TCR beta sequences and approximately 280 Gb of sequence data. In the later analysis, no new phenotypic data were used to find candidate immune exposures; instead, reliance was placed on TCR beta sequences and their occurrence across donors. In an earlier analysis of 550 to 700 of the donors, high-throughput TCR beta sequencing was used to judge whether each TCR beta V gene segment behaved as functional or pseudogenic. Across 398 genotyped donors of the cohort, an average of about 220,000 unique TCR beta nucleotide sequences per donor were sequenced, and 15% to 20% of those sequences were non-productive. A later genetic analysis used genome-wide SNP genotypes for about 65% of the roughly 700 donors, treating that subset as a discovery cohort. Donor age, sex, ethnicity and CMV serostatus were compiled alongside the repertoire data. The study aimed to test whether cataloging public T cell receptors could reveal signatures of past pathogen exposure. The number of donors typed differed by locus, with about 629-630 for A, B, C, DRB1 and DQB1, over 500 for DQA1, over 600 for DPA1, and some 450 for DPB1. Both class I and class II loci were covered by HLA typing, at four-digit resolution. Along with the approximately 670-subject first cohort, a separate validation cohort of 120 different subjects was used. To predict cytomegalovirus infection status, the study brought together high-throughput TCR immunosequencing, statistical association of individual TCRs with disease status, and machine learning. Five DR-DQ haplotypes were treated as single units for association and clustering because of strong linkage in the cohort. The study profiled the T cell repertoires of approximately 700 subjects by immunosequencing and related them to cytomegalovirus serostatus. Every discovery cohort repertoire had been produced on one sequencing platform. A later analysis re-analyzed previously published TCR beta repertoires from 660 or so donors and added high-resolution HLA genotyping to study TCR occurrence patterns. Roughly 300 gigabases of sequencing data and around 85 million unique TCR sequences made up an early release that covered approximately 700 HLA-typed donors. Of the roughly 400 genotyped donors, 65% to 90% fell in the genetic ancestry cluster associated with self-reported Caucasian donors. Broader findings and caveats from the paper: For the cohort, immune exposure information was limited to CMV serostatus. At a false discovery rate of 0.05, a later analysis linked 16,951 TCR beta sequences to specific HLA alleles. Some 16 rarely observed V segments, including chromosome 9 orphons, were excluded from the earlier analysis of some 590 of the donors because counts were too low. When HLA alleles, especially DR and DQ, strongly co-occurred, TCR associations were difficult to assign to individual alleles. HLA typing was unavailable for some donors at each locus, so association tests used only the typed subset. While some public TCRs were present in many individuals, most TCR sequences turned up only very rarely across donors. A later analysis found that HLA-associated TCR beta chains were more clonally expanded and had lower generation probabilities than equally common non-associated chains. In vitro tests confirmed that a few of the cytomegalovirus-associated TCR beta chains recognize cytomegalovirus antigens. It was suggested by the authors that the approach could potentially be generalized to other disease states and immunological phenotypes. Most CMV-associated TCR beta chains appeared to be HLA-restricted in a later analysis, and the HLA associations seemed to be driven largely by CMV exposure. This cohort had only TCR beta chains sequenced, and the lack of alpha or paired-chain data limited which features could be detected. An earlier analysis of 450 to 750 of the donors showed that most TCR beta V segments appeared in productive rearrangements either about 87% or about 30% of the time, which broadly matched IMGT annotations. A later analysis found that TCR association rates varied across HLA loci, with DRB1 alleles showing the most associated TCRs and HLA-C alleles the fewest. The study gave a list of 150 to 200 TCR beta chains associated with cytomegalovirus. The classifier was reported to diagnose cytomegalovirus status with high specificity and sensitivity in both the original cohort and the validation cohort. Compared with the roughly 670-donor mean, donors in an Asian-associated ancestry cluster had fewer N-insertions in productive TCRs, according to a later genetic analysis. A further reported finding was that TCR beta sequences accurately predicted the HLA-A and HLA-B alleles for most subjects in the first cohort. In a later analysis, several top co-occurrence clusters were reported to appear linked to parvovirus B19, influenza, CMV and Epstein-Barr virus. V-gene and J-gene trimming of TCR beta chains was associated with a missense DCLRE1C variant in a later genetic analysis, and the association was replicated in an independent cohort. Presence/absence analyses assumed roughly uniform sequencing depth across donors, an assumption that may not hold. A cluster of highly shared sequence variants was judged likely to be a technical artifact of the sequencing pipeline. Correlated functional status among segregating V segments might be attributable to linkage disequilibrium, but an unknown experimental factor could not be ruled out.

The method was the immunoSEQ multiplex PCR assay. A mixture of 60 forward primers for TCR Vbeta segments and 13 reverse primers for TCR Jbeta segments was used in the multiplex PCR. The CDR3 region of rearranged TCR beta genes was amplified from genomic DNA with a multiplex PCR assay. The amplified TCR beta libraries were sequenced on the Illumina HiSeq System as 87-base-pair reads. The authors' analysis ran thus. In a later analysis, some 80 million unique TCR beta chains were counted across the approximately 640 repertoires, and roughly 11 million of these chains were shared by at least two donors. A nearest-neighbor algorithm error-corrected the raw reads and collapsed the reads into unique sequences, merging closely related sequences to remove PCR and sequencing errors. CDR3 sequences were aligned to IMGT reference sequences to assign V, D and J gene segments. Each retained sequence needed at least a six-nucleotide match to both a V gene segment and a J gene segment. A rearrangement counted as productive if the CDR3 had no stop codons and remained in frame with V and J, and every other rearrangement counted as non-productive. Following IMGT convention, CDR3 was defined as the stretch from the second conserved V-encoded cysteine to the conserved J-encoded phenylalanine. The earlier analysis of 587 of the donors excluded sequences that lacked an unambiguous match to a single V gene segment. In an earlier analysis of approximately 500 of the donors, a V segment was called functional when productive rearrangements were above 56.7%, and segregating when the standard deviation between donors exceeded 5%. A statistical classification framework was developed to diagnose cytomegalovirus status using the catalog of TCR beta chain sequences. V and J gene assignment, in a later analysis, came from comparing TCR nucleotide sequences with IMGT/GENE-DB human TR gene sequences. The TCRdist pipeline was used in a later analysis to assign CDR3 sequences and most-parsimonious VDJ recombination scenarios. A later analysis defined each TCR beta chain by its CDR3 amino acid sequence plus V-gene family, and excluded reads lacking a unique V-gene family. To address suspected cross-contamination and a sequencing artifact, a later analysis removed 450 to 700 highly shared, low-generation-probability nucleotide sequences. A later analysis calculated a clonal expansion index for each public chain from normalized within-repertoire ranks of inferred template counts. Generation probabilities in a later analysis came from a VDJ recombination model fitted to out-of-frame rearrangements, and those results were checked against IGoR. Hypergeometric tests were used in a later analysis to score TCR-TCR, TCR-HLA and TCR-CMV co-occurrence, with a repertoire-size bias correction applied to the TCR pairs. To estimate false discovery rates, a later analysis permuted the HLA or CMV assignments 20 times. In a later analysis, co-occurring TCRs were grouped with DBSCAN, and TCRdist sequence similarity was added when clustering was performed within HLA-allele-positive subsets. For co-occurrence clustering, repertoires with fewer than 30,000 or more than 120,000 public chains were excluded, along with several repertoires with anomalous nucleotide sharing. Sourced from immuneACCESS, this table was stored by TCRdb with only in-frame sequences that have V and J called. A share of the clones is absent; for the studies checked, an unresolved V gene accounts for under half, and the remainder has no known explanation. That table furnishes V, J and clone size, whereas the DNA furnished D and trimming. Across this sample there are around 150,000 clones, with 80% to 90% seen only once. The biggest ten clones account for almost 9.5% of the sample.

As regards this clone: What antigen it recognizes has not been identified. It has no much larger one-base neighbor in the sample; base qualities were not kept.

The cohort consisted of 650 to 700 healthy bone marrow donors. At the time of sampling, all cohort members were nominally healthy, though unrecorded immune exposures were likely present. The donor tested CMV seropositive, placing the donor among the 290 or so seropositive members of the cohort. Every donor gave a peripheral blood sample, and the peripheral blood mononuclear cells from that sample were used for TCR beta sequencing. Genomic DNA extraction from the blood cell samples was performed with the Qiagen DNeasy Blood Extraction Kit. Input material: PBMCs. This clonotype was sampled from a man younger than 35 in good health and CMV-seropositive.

The nucleotide sequence is given as TGTGCCAGCTCACCCCCGCGGGAGGGCTATGGCTACACCTTC. This is translated as CASSPPREGYGYTF. Rearrangement joined TRBV18 to TRBJ1-2; the D segment cannot be called with confidence. The CDR3 starts with the cysteine, ends with the phenylalanine, and has 14 residues. The entry retains the CDR3 DNA only, 42 bases that are in frame from base 1. Reading the germline V gene gives CDR1 KGHSH and CDR2 LQKENI. Between the V and J ends, shortened by 3 bases and 4 bases respectively, the junction contains 12 bases.